This TCR beta chain stems from a study of T cell responses to AZD1222 COVID-19 vaccine. Assay: immunoSEQ multiplex PCR; the TCRdb copy retains only in-frame clones and omits some. Among roughly 130,000 clones listed, around 91% were seen once. The TCR comes from an adult in good health. The starting material was peripheral blood, obtained on day 0 of AZD1222 vaccination.

The CDR3 spells CASSQANTEAFF. CDR3 DNA: TGTGCCAGCAGCCAAGCGAACACTGAAGCTTTCTTT. The genes are TRBV3-1 (or the pseudogene TRBV3-2) and TRBJ1-1; no clear D gene. Trimming took 1 base from V and 1 from J, leaving 1 base between them. Germline CDR1 is LGHDT and CDR2 is YNNKEL (reference sequence). The CDR3 sequence is 12 residues long.